Sequencing of this TCR beta chain was carried out in a study of T cells in Graves' hyperthyroidism and ophthalmopathy. Study-level points and caveats: Blood also showed most of the thyroid clonotypes that were expanded above 0.001. Ophthalmopathy and stable hyperthyroidism were told apart by a 13 V-J model.

Based on clinical symptoms, serum thyroxine and TRAb, thyroid ultrasound and orbital computed tomography, diagnoses were reached. The CDR3 regions of TCR beta were amplified from RNA transcripts. HTBI primers drove first-round RT-PCR of the TCR CDR3. TCRdb called the multiplex PCR reads again in MiXCR, with one record for every CDR3 protein. This sample has hundreds of thousands of distinct CDR3 sequences, with around 15% found just once. V was cut by 7 bases and J by 6 bases, with 10 bases left in between. Germline CDR1 reads SGHTA; CDR2 reads FQGNSA. This CDR3 spans 12 amino acids. This clonotype occurred many times. Its antigen is as yet unknown.

The material sequenced was blood. The chain combines TRBV7-2 with TRBJ1-5, with D perhaps matching TRBD1 (6 bases). The TCR was taken from a woman in her late teens or twenties with Graves' hyperthyroidism. CDR3 sequence reads: CASNQGGQPQHF. CDR3 DNA sequence: TGTGCCAGCAACCAAGGGGGTCAGCCCCAGCATTTT.